The source of this TCR beta chain is a study of cytomegalovirus exposure and HLA in healthy donors. Study-level findings and limits: The investigators catalogued some 160 TCR beta chains as cytomegalovirus-associated. Associated with HLA alleles at 0.05 false discovery rate in a later analysis were 17,000 or so TCR beta sequences. Reports state that TCR beta sequences accurately predicted most subjects' HLA-A and HLA-B alleles.

The CDR3 is 14 residues long. CDR1 and CDR2 from the germline V gene are LNHDA and SQIVND (reference sequence). V lost 7 bases to trimming and J lost 3 bases, with 15 bases between them. This clone has a single count. No antigen is known for it. Primers: 60 Vbeta forward and 13 Jbeta reverse. Profiled with immunoSEQ multiplex PCR; TCRdb holds only in-frame clones, not every one. The repertoire has over 120,000 clones, over 70% of them found once; the top ten carry just over 4.5%. Donors were ostensibly healthy at sampling, although undocumented immune exposures were probable. This TCR was sampled from a man aged 35 to 55 in good health and CMV-seronegative. The sequenced sample consisted of PBMCs. The chain has TRBV19 and TRBJ1-1; D possibly corresponds to TRBD1 (6 bases). CDR3 coding DNA: TGTGCCAGTAATTGGGACACCCCGGACACTGAAGCTTTCTTT. Its translation: CASNWDTPDTEAFF.